This TCR beta chain is from a study of cytomegalovirus exposure and HLA in healthy donors. Germline CDR1 is SGHDT and CDR2 is YYEEEE. This CDR3 spans 13 amino acids. Worth noting for this clone: Its specificity is unknown. The junction differs from germline at one of its ends, possibly a read error.

Study-level results: Presence/absence analyses took donor sequencing depth as roughly uniform.

Primers included in the PCR were 60 Vbeta and 13 Jbeta primers. Sequencing used immunoSEQ multiplex PCR; TCRdb keeps in-frame clones, though not all of them. The sample shows some 120,000 clones, 65% to 90% of them seen only once. This clonotype was sampled from a male donor in good health and CMV-seropositive. Sequencing was done on a sample of PBMCs. This chain joins TRBV5-6 and TRBJ2-5; D might be TRBD1 or TRBD2, each matching 6 bases. CDR3 DNA sequence: TGTGCCAACAGCTTGGGGGGCGCCGAGACCCAGTACTTC. It is translated as CANSLGGAETQYF.